These 18 T cell receptor beta chains were sequenced from one sample in a study of response to subunit inactivated influenza vaccine. Each CDR3 protein is one row after TCRdb ran MiXCR on the RT-PCR reads. In the table there are around 490,000 distinct CDR3 sequences, around 8% of which are singletons. The sample consisted of PBMCs from blood, taken about 24 months after vaccination. The receptors originated from a man between 50 and 75 years old who received an inactivated influenza vaccine.

This clonotype was counted a few times. The rearrangement joins TRBV20-1 to TRBJ2-4; D uncertain. The germline gives CDR1 DFQATT, CDR2 SNEGSKA (reference sequence). V lost 0 bases, J lost 0 bases, and 9 bases lay in between. The CDR3 extends over 15 amino acids. The CDR3 nucleotides read TGCAGTGCTAGAGACCCGTCGCCAGCCAAAAACATTCAGTACTTC. Translated, it gives CSARDPSPAKNIQYF.

In the case of this clonotype: A clone one base away is much larger, so this may be a read error. This sequence joins TRBV3-1 and TRBJ2-1; 9 bases agree with TRBD1. From germline, CDR1 is LGHDT and CDR2 YNNKEL (reference sequence). The CDR3 extends over 15 amino acids. The CDR3 loop reads CASSHPGTGYKEQFF. Here the CDR3 DNA reads TGTGCCAGCAGCCATCCCGGGACAGGGTACAAGGAGCAGTTCTTC.

This clonotype was seen ten or more times. The chain is built from TRBV12-3 or TRBV12-4 and TRBJ1-5, with TRBD1 as a possible D gene (6 bases). CDR3 length equals 15 residues. V gave up 6 bases and J gave up 3 bases, with 15 bases separating them. The CDR3 region is CASSRGQMDNQPQHF. In DNA form, the CDR3 reads TGTGCCAGCAGCCGCGGACAGATGGACAATCAGCCCCAGCATTTT.

The V gene is TRBV20-1, the J gene TRBJ2-3; TRBD2 aligns across 8 bases. Germline V lookup: CDR1 DFQATT, CDR2 SNEGSKA (reference sequence). V was pared by 6 bases and J by 4 bases, with 18 bases of the junction left unmatched. The CDR3 is 17 residues long. CDR3 in DNA: TGCAGTGCCGCCGCTAGCGGGTACCCAACCTACGCAGATACGCAGTATTTT. It yields the protein CSAAASGYPTYADTQYF.

This rearrangement joins TRBV12-3 or TRBV12-4 to TRBJ1-1; D is uncertain. The CDR3 has 13 residues. Trimming took 3 bases from V and 8 from J, leaving 13 bases between them. The CDR3 nucleotides read TGTGCCAGCAGTTTCGCGGGCGGTGGAGAAGCTTTCTTT. Encoded protein: CASSFAGGGEAFF.

This clonotype came up many times. The CDR3 is CASSPRTSSGNTQYF. For the CDR3, the DNA is TGTGCCAGCTCACCCCGGACGTCCTCAGGGAATACGCAGTATTTT. The gene calls are TRBV18 and TRBJ2-3; weak D call: TRBD1 (5 bases). Germline V gives CDR1 KGHSH, CDR2 LQKENI. The germline V and J ends were trimmed by 3 bases and 7 bases, with 17 bases remaining between them. The CDR3 is 15 residues long.

Ten or more counts support this clonotype. The chain combines TRBV6-2 or TRBV6-3 with TRBJ2-7, with a weak D call TRBD1 (5 bases). This CDR3 has 14 amino acids. Germline V lookup: CDR1 MNHEY, CDR2 SVGEGT. V lost 4 bases and J 2 bases, leaving 12 bases between the germline ends. The DNA for the CDR3 is TGTGCCAGCAGTTCGATGACAGAAACCTACGAGCAGTACTTC. Amino acids: CASSSMTETYEQYF.

In its sample, this clonotype was seen many times. The rearrangement joins TRBV5-1 to TRBJ2-1; 9 bases match TRBD2. This CDR3 region has 16 residues. With V trimmed by 0 bases and J by 3 bases, 4 bases remained unmatched. Germline V gene sequence: CDR1 SGHRS, CDR2 YFSETQ. DNA for the CDR3: TGCGCCAGCAGCTTGGATCTGACTAGCGGCTACAATGAGCAGTTCTTC. Its protein product is CASSLDLTSGYNEQFF.

This rearrangement joins TRBV6-2 or TRBV6-3 to TRBJ2-7; 10 bases fit TRBD2. CDR1 is MNHEY and CDR2 is SVGEGT in the germline V gene. The CDR3 covers 17 residues. After removal of 2 bases from V and 0 bases from J, the junction contained 7 bases not matched to a gene. DNA for the CDR3: TGTGCCAGCAGTTACGGGGGCACTAGCGGGATCTCCTACGAGCAGTACTTC. Protein product: CASSYGGTSGISYEQYF.

This clonotype was seen ten or more times. V is TRBV29-1 and J is TRBJ2-3; D not resolved. This CDR3 comprises 13 residues. Trimming shortened V by 3 bases and J by 0 bases, and 7 bases separated the two germline ends. CDR1 is SQVTM, CDR2 ANQGSEA, per germline. CDR3 amino acids: CSVDATSTDTQYF. In DNA, the CDR3 is TGCAGCGTTGATGCGACTAGCACAGATACGCAGTATTTT.

This clonotype appeared a few times. The chain carries TRBV29-1 and TRBJ2-6, with 11 bases lining up with TRBD1. This CDR3 is built from 15 residues. Per germline, CDR1 SQVTM and CDR2 ANQGSEA. J gave up 3 bases and V 6 bases, and 4 bases lay outside the gene matches. The CDR3 reads CSVGTGGSGANVLTF. The CDR3 DNA reads as TGCAGCGTGGGGACAGGGGGAAGTGGGGCCAACGTCCTGACTTTC.

This clonotype has a count of ten or more. J is TRBJ2-4 and V is TRBV10-3; D is possibly TRBD1 (5 bases). Germline CDR1 ENHRY, CDR2 SYGVKD. Between the trimmed V and J ends, which lost 2 bases and 2 bases, there was a span of 10 bases. This CDR3 has 15 amino acids. DNA for the CDR3: TGTGCCATCAGTGAGGGCAGGGTGACCAAAAACATTCAGTACTTC. Translation: CAISEGRVTKNIQYF.

This clonotype showed up many times. The chain carries TRBV25-1 and TRBJ2-7; D ambiguous. Trimming cost V 6 bases and J 0 bases, with 9 bases left between them. Germline V CDR1 and CDR2: MGHDK, SYGVNS. CDR3 length: 13 amino acids. Here the CDR3 reads CASRSPGSYEQYF. CDR3 DNA: TGTGCCAGCAGATCCCCGGGCTCCTACGAGCAGTACTTC.

This clonotype was seen at least ten times. CDR3 amino acids: CAISDRGRETQYF. As DNA, the CDR3 is TGTGCCATCAGTGACAGGGGTCGCGAGACCCAGTACTTC. V is TRBV10-3 and J is TRBJ2-5, with a tentative D call TRBD1 (6 bases). This CDR3 contains 13 residues. V was shortened by 3 bases and J by 5 bases, with 10 bases between the two germline ends. Germline assignment: CDR1 ENHRY and CDR2 SYGVKD.

This clonotype was observed at least ten times. This chain joins TRBV3-1 and TRBJ2-4; 9 nucleotides match TRBD1. Germline assignment: CDR1 LGHDT and CDR2 YNNKEL (reference sequence). The CDR3 is 14 amino acids. The J segment lost 8 bases and the V segment lost 5 bases, leaving 7 bases of the junction unmatched. This CDR3 reads CASSFRDRADIQYF. Here the CDR3 DNA reads TGTGCCAGCAGCTTCCGGGACAGGGCGGACATTCAGTACTTC. Complete variable domain (other parts from reference TRBV3-1 and TRBJ2-4): DTAVSQTPKYLVTQMGNDKSIKCEQNLGHDTMYWYKQDSKKFLKIMFSYNNKELIINETVPNRFSPKSPDKAHLNLHINSLELGDSAVYFCASSFRDRADIQYFGAGTRLSVL.

This clonotype appeared many times. The chain couples TRBV6-5 to TRBJ2-3; 7 bases are shared with TRBD2. CDR1 MNHEY and CDR2 SVGAGI come from the germline V gene. The CDR3 runs to 12 residues. Trimming at V came to 6 bases and at J to 3 bases, leaving 0 bases not matched to a gene. DNA of the CDR3: TGTGCCAGCAGCGGGGGGACAGATACGCAGTATTTT. Residues: CASSGGTDTQYF.

This clonotype was seen only a few times. The chain employs TRBV7-2 and TRBJ2-7, with D unresolved. Looked up from germline, CDR1 is SGHTA and CDR2 is FQGNSA. V dropped 0 bases and J dropped 3 bases, with 9 bases sitting between them. This CDR3 comprises 14 residues. The CDR3 reads CASSLAHGYYEQYF. The CDR3 nucleotides read TGTGCCAGCAGCTTAGCTCACGGATACTACGAGCAGTACTTC.

V gene TRBV10-3 combines with J gene TRBJ1-2; tentative D call: TRBD1 (6 bases). The CDR3 is 16 residues long. Germline V gene data show CDR1 as ENHRY and CDR2 as SYGVKD. With 3 bases removed from V and 1 base from J, the gap between germline ends came to 15 bases. The CDR3 DNA follows: TGTGCCATCAGTGAAGGGGGTCTAAATAATAACTATGGCTACACCTTC. Residues: CAISEGGLNNNYGYTF.